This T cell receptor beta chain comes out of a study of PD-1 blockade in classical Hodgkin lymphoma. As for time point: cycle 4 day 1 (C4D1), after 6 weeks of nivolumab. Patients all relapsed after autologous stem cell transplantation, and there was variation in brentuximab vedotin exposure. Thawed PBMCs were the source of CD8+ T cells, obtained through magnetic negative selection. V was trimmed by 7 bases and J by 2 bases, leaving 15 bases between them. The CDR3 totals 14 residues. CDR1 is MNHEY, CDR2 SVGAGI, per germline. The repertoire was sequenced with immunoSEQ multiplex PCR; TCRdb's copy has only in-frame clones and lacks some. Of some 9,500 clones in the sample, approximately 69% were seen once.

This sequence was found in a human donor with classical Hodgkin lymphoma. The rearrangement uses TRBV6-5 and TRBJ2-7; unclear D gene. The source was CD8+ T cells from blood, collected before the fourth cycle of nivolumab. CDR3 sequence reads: CASTPRLPPYEQYF. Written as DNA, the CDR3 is TGTGCCAGCACCCCGCGACTCCCCCCCTACGAGCAGTACTTC.